This T cell receptor beta chain was sequenced for a study of metastatic and nonmetastatic thyroid tumors. This clone was detected many times. Authors' data handling: The distant-metastasis classifier for papillary thyroid cancer was built from CDR3 differences across clinicopathological groups. TCRdb reprocessed the PCR reads using MiXCR. TCRdb's processing, not the authors' own work, is the source of the V and J calls. The profile covers about 25,000 clones, with approximately 20% appearing a single time and around 7.6% taken by the ten largest. Every patient underwent thyroid surgery untreated. The source of this sequence is a female donor with papillary thyroid cancer or a benign thyroid nodule (not recorded which). Some clones in this sample may be carry-over from other donors' samples. What was sequenced was blood.

CDR3 region: CASSRDTPYGYTF. CDR3 nucleotides: TGCGCCAGCAGCCGGGACACCCCCTATGGCTACACCTTC. The chain combines TRBV5-1 with TRBJ1-2; possibly TRBD1 for D (6 bases). CDR3 size: 13 residues. V was trimmed by 4 bases and J by 4 bases, leaving 11 bases between them. The germline V gene encodes CDR1 SGHRS and CDR2 YFSETQ.